The source of this TCR beta chain is a study of blood T cell repertoires in COVID-19. About the study: Both acute and convalescent COVID-19 samples were obtained from the United States, Italy and Spain. The cDNA or gDNA used as material had been derived from T cells, B-cell-depleted T cells, or PBMCs.

Authors' analysis steps: Nucleated cell number was recorded as an estimate derived from reference gene primer amplification. Data came from immunoSEQ multiplex PCR; TCRdb stores just in-frame clones and leaves some out. That table supplies the V and J calls and clone size; D and trimming were determined from the DNA. The table includes about 60,000 clones, 70% to 90% detected once. Germline lookup yields CDR1 SGHTA and CDR2 FQGNSA. The CDR3 covers 19 residues. The trim removed 1 base at V and 0 bases at J, leaving 11 bases unmatched. The rearrangement uses TRBV7-2 and TRBJ1-3; 8 bases align to TRBD1. This clonotype originated in a man between 65 and 85 years old with acute or convalescent COVID-19. Input material: peripheral blood. CDR3 protein: CASSLVTGGFSLSGNTIYF. In DNA, the CDR3 is TGTGCCAGCAGCTTAGTAACAGGGGGTTTTTCGCTCTCTGGAAACACCATATATTTT.